A selection of T cell receptor beta chains follows, all from one sample in a study of PD-1 blockade in mismatch repair-deficient tumors. Sequencing used immunoSEQ multiplex PCR; TCRdb keeps in-frame clones, though not all of them. The data hold fewer than 100,000 clones, with roughly 80% observed a single time. The sequences come from peripheral blood, collected 12 weeks after starting pembrolizumab. All receptors derive from an adult with mismatch repair-deficient cancer. Each CDR3 is given with its conserved first and last residue. D genes are given only for firm matches. Only some rows state a clone size, as once, few, many or a class for expanded clones.

v_gene,abundance,len,j_gene,d_gene,CDR3nt,CDR3aa
TRBV5-4,NA,16,TRBJ2-5,NA,TGTGCCAGCACAAGAGAAGGGGGACTGATTGTGGAGACCCAGTACTTC,CASTREGGLIVETQYF
TRBV11-2,NA,13,TRBJ1-2,TRBD1,TGTGCCAGCAGCTTAGGGGGACAGGGAGGCTACACCTTC,CASSLGGQGGYTF
TRBV29-1,NA,12,TRBJ1-2,NA,TGCAGCGTGATGACAGAAAGCTATGGCTACACCTTC,CSVMTESYGYTF
TRBV7-8,NA,13,TRBJ1-5,NA,TGTGCCAGCAGCTTAGGACCCAATCAGCCCCAGCATTTT,CASSLGPNQPQHF
TRBV18,NA,16,TRBJ2-1,TRBD1,TGTGCCAGCTCACCGGGACGGGGACAGGGGGGCAATGAGCAGTTCTTC,CASSPGRGQGGNEQFF
TRBV9,NA,16,TRBJ2-7,TRBD2,TGTGCCAGCAGCGCCAAGACTAGCGGGAGCGTAACCGAGCAGTACTTC,CASSAKTSGSVTEQYF
TRBV6-1,NA,13,TRBJ1-2,NA,TGTGCCAGCAGTGAGGGACCCGCGTATGGCTACACCTTC,CASSEGPAYGYTF
TRBV6-5,NA,14,TRBJ1-1,NA,TGTGCCAGCAGTTATACAGGGCTAATATCTGAAGCTTTCTTT,CASSYTGLISEAFF
TRBV6-1,NA,14,TRBJ1-5,TRBD1,TGTGCCAGCAGTGAAGTAGGGGGCGGGCAGCCCCAGCATTTT,CASSEVGGGQPQHF
TRBV5-6,NA,13,TRBJ2-3,NA,TGTGCCAGCAAGCCGGCCCCCACAGATACGCAGTATTTT,CASKPAPTDTQYF
TRBV6-5,NA,16,TRBJ1-1,NA,TGTGCCAGCAGTTACCCCCCGGGCAGGGAGAACACTGAAGCTTTCTTT,CASSYPPGRENTEAFF
TRBV7-8,NA,14,TRBJ2-5,TRBD2,TGTGCCAGCAGCGCGATAGCGGGAGAAGAGACCCAGTACTTC,CASSAIAGEETQYF
TRBV2,few,14,TRBJ1-2,TRBD1,TGTGCCAGCAGGCAGGGGGGGGTAGACTATGGCTACACCTTC,CASRQGGVDYGYTF
TRBV15,few,12,TRBJ1-2,NA,TGTGCCACCAGCAATGACGACATAGCCTACACCTTC,CATSNDDIAYTF
TRBV5-4,NA,15,TRBJ2-6,NA,TGTGCCAGCAGCTTGGCGGGGAATGGGGCCAACGTCCTGACTTTC,CASSLAGNGANVLTF